A single sample gave rise to the 27 T cell receptor beta chains below, sequenced in a study of response to subunit inactivated influenza vaccine. TCRdb used MiXCR to reprocess the RT-PCR reads, holding one entry per CDR3 protein. The sample includes 400,000 to 650,000 distinct CDR3 sequences, approximately 7.2% of them seen just once. Specimen: PBMCs from blood, collected roughly 24 months after vaccination. These receptors all come from a man aged 50 to 69 who received an inactivated influenza vaccine.

The chain employs TRBV12-3 or TRBV12-4 and TRBJ2-1; D not certain. Trimming shortened V by 1 base and J by 0 bases, and 4 bases separated the two germline ends. CDR3 size: 14 residues. CDR3 region: CASSLGISYNEQFF. The DNA for the CDR3 is TGTGCCAGCAGTTTAGGCATCTCCTACAATGAGCAGTTCTTC.

A few counts support this clonotype. V is TRBV5-5 and J is TRBJ2-1; D gene uncertain. Germline values: CDR1 SGHKS, CDR2 YYEKEE (reference sequence). Between the trimmed V and J ends, which lost 0 bases and 5 bases, there was a span of 9 bases. This CDR3 is 14 amino acids long. The CDR3 spells CASSLESSNNEQFF. In DNA form, the CDR3 reads TGTGCCAGCAGCTTGGAGAGTTCGAACAATGAGCAGTTCTTC.

The chain carries TRBV28 and TRBJ1-2; D is ambiguous. Per germline, CDR1 MDHEN and CDR2 SYDVKM. The V end lost 1 base, the J end lost 2 bases, and 8 bases lay between the germline ends. The CDR3 totals 14 residues. The CDR3 here is CASSLSIDNYGYTF. The CDR3 nucleotides are TGTGCCAGCAGTTTATCGATCGACAACTATGGCTACACCTTC.

This clonotype was counted at least ten times. V usage is TRBV11-2 and J usage is TRBJ2-3; D call uncertain. The V end was cut by 0 bases, the J end by 3 bases, with 4 bases between. Germline loops: CDR1 SGHAT, CDR2 FQNNGV. The CDR3 covers 13 residues. The CDR3 DNA sequence: TGTGCCAGCAGCTTAGATCTTACAGATACGCAGTATTTT. It translates to CASSLDLTDTQYF.

This clonotype has a handful of counts. This rearrangement joins TRBV20-1 to TRBJ2-1, with TRBD2 matching over 10 bases. Germline V gives CDR1 DFQATT, CDR2 SNEGSKA (reference sequence). J lost 6 bases, V lost 3 bases, and 8 bases had no gene match. The CDR3 spans 15 residues. CDR3 residues: CSARTLSSGSNEQFF. CDR3 coding DNA: TGCAGTGCTAGGACCCTTTCTAGCGGGAGCAATGAGCAGTTCTTC.

This sequence joins TRBV5-1 and TRBJ1-2; D remains unclear. The CDR3 is made up of 13 amino acids. Trimming stripped 4 bases from V and 3 bases from J, with 10 bases between. Germline assignment: CDR1 SGHRS and CDR2 YFSETQ. The CDR3 DNA sequence: TGCGCCAGCAGCCCGGCATGGGACTATGGCTACACCTTC. Its translation is CASSPAWDYGYTF.

This clonotype was seen a handful of times. This chain connects TRBV7-8 to TRBJ2-2, with 7 bases aligning to TRBD1. The CDR3 spans 15 residues. In germline, CDR1 is SGHVS, CDR2 FQNEAQ. After removal of 1 base from V and 6 bases from J, the junction contained 5 bases not matched to a gene. The CDR3 bases are TGTGCCAGCAGCTTAGAAGGGGGCCGGGCCGGGGAGCTGTTTTTT. It is translated as CASSLEGGRAGELFF. Together with reference TRBV7-8 and TRBJ2-2, the CDR3 gives the full variable domain: GAGVSQSPRYKVAKRGQDVALRCDPISGHVSLFWYQQALGQGPEFLTYFQNEAQLDKSGLPSDRFFAERPEGSVSTLKIQRTQQEDSAVYLCASSLEGGRAGELFFGEGSRLTVL.

This clonotype was counted many times. The genes are TRBV5-1 and TRBJ2-7; 11 nucleotides agree with TRBD2. The CDR3 has 17 residues. The V gene's germline CDR1 is SGHRS and CDR2 YFSETQ. Unmatched junction bases numbered 12, after V lost 5 bases and J lost 2 bases. The CDR3 DNA reads as TGCGCCAGCAGTCGCAACTCCGGGACTAGCGGCCCCTACGAGCAGTACTTC. Its protein product is CASSRNSGTSGPYEQYF.

This clonotype was counted ten times or more. This chain connects TRBV5-1 to TRBJ2-1, with D unclear. Per the germline V gene, CDR1 is SGHRS and CDR2 is YFSETQ. Trimming stripped 4 bases from V and 1 base from J, with 12 bases between. This CDR3 region has 15 residues. CDR3 bases: TGCGCCAGCAGCACCGACCCCGCTTCCTACAATGAGCAGTTCTTC. It encodes CASSTDPASYNEQFF.

The chain joins TRBV7-8 to TRBJ2-7; TRBD2 matches at 10 bases. The CDR3 is 19 residues long. Trimming took 3 bases from V and 2 from J; bases not matched to a gene: 16. Germline CDR1 is SGHVS and CDR2 is FQNEAQ. The CDR3: CASSFASASGSSVTYEQYF. As DNA, the CDR3 is TGTGCCAGCAGCTTCGCTAGTGCTAGCGGGAGTTCGGTTACCTACGAGCAGTACTTC.

This clonotype was found a few times. V usage is TRBV18 and J usage is TRBJ2-1; D is unresolved. The CDR3 totals 16 residues. V lost 3 bases and J 0 bases, leaving 12 bases between the germline ends. Germline V lookup: CDR1 KGHSH, CDR2 LQKENI. The CDR3 DNA follows: TGTGCCAGCTCACCCCAGGCTTGGAGCTCCTACAATGAGCAGTTCTTC. Translating gives CASSPQAWSSYNEQFF.

There are a few counts of this clonotype. The chain has TRBV10-3 and TRBJ1-2, with a possible D match to TRBD1 (5 bases). Between the trimmed V and J ends, which lost 7 bases and 3 bases, there was a span of 18 bases. The CDR3 totals 15 residues. Germline V lookup: CDR1 ENHRY, CDR2 SYGVKD. This CDR3 is CAIKEGLEFDYGYTF. The CDR3 DNA reads TGTGCCATCAAGGAGGGGCTGGAGTTCGACTATGGCTACACCTTC.

The chain employs TRBV18 and TRBJ2-1; 10 nucleotides line up with TRBD2. The CDR3 runs to 16 residues. Germline V CDR1 and CDR2: KGHSH, LQKENI. J was trimmed by 7 bases and V by 0 bases; bases with no gene match: 6. CDR3 coding DNA: TGTGCCAGCTCACCACCTCTAGCGGGAGATAAGAATGAGCAGTTCTTC. Amino acids: CASSPPLAGDKNEQFF.

This clonotype was observed a handful of times. The V and J genes are TRBV7-2 and TRBJ1-2; TRBD1 aligns across 11 bases. Germline CDR1 SGHTA, CDR2 FQGNSA. The CDR3 extends over 15 amino acids. V lost 4 bases and J lost 1; bases outside the gene matches: 2. This CDR3 is CASSWDRGNNYGYTF. In nucleotides, the CDR3 is TGTGCCAGCAGCTGGGACAGGGGGAATAACTATGGCTACACCTTC.

V usage is TRBV5-1 and J usage is TRBJ2-1, with TRBD1 matching over 8 bases. This CDR3 contains 15 residues. CDR1 is SGHRS and CDR2 is YFSETQ in the germline V gene. With V trimmed by 4 bases and J by 4 bases, 7 bases remained unmatched. CDR3 sequence (DNA): TGCGCCAGCAGCGACGGGACAGGATTATACAATGAGCAGTTCTTC. Its protein is CASSDGTGLYNEQFF.

This clonotype has just a few counts. The chain carries TRBV12-3 or TRBV12-4 and TRBJ2-5; the match to TRBD2 covers 9 bases. The CDR3 totals 16 residues. The junction had 7 bases not matched to a gene; V was cut back by 3 bases and J by 2 bases. Here the CDR3 DNA reads TGTGCCAGCAGTTTTGCTGAAGGACTAGCGCAAGAGACCCAGTACTTC. Its protein is CASSFAEGLAQETQYF.

CDR3 in DNA: TGTGCCAGCAGCGTAGGACAGGGATCCTATGGCTACACCTTC. It codes for CASSVGQGSYGYTF. The V and J genes are TRBV9 and TRBJ1-2, with 7 bases matching TRBD1. With 0 bases clipped from V and 4 bases from J, the junction kept 3 bases outside the gene matches. This CDR3 has 14 amino acids. The germline gives CDR1 SGDLS, CDR2 YYNGEE.

V and J are TRBV7-2 and TRBJ1-3; D call uncertain. The CDR3 extends over 17 amino acids. Germline lookup yields CDR1 SGHTA and CDR2 FQGNSA. V lost 5 bases and J lost 0, with 17 bases in between. The CDR3 sequence is CASSPRGSVYSGNTIYF. As DNA, the CDR3 is TGTGCCAGCAGCCCCAGAGGATCAGTATACTCTGGAAACACCATATATTTT.

This clonotype has a count of ten or more. This chain joins TRBV3-1 and TRBJ1-1; D is unresolved. Germline loops: CDR1 LGHDT, CDR2 YNNKEL (reference sequence). The V and J ends lost 1 base and 0 bases respectively, with 9 bases between them. The CDR3 has 15 amino acids. The CDR3 is CASSQVAVLNTEAFF. The CDR3 coding sequence is TGTGCCAGCAGCCAAGTTGCGGTCCTGAACACTGAAGCTTTCTTT.

The chain couples TRBV4-3 to TRBJ2-5, with no clear D. In germline, CDR1 is LGHNA, CDR2 YSLEER. Trimming took 8 bases from V and 1 from J, leaving 11 bases between them. The CDR3 length is 13 residues. The CDR3 DNA follows: TGCGCCAGCGCCCGACAAGCCCAAGAGACCCAGTACTTC. Its protein is CASARQAQETQYF.

This clonotype has a handful of counts. The chain joins TRBV11-2 to TRBJ2-5, with a weak D call TRBD2 (6 bases). The V gene lost 2 bases and the J gene lost 4 bases, with 17 bases spanning the gap. The CDR3 length is 16 residues. Looked up from germline, CDR1 is SGHAT and CDR2 is FQNNGV. The CDR3 spells CASSLFKDYGGETQYF. Here the CDR3 DNA reads TGTGCCAGCAGCTTATTTAAGGACTACGGAGGAGAGACCCAGTACTTC. Full variable domain (rest looked up from reference TRBV11-2 and TRBJ2-5): EAGVAQSPRYKIIEKRQSVAFWCNPISGHATLYWYQQILGQGPKLLIQFQNNGVVDDSQLPKDRFSAERLKGVDSTLKIQPAKLEDSAVYLCASSLFKDYGGETQYFGPGTRLLVL.

This clonotype was picked up a small number of times. The rearrangement links TRBV28 to TRBJ1-5; D gene unclear. The CDR3 runs 14 residues. Trimming took 7 bases from V and 4 from J, leaving 14 bases between them. Germline loops: CDR1 MDHEN, CDR2 SYDVKM. In DNA form, the CDR3 reads TGTGCCAGCACCCTGGAGGTGGCGAATCAGCCCCAGCATTTT. Encoded protein: CASTLEVANQPQHF. Based on the CDR3 plus reference TRBV28 and TRBJ1-5, the full variable domain is DVKVTQSSRYLVKRTGEKVFLECVQDMDHENMFWYRQDPGLGLRLIYFSYDVKMKEKGDIPEGYSVSREKKERFSLILESASTNQTSMYLCASTLEVANQPQHFGDGTRLSIL.

The chain uses TRBV6-5 and TRBJ2-7; tentatively, D is TRBD1 (5 bases). V was shortened by 0 bases and J by 0 bases, with 9 bases between the two germline ends. This CDR3 comprises 15 residues. Per germline, CDR1 MNHEY and CDR2 SVGAGI. Written as DNA, the CDR3 is TGTGCCAGCAGTTACTCGACCCAGGGCTCCTACGAGCAGTACTTC. It codes for CASSYSTQGSYEQYF.

The table lists this clonotype with a few counts. V gene TRBV6-2 or TRBV6-3 combines with J gene TRBJ1-5; the match to TRBD1 covers 9 bases. Trimming removed 6 bases from V and 6 bases from J; junction bases left unmatched: 3. Germline lookup yields CDR1 MNHEY and CDR2 SVGEGT. CDR3 length: 13 residues. CDR3 in amino acids: CASRGTGSQPQHF. CDR3 DNA sequence: TGTGCCAGCAGGGGGACAGGGAGTCAGCCCCAGCATTTT.

V gene TRBV6-1 combines with J gene TRBJ2-7; the D is unclear. The germline V and J ends were trimmed by 5 bases and 0 bases, with 14 bases remaining between them. CDR3 length equals 15 residues. In germline, CDR1 is MNHNS, CDR2 SASEGT. Here the CDR3 reads CASSYAPHSSYEQYF. CDR3 bases: TGTGCCAGCAGTTACGCGCCTCACTCCTCCTACGAGCAGTACTTC.

This clonotype was seen many times. V and J are TRBV4-2 and TRBJ1-6, with TRBD1 matching 7 bases. Looked up from germline, CDR1 is LGHNA and CDR2 is YNFKEQ. The CDR3 runs to 16 residues. Trimming cost V 0 bases and J 9 bases; bases outside gene matches: 8. CDR3 protein: CASSQELDRAGSPLHF. The CDR3 nucleotides are TGTGCCAGCAGCCAAGAATTAGACAGGGCTGGTTCACCCCTCCACTTT.

The chain combines TRBV7-9 with TRBJ2-2; D assignment may be TRBD1 or TRBD2 (5 bases each). Germline values: CDR1 SEHNR, CDR2 FQNEAQ (reference sequence). The CDR3 is 13 residues long. Trimming took 4 bases from V and 6 from J, leaving 9 bases between them. The CDR3 reads CASSSGRAGELFF. The CDR3 DNA sequence: TGTGCCAGCAGCTCGGGGCGAGCCGGGGAGCTGTTTTTT.